The 16 T cell receptor beta chains below were found in one sample sequenced in a study of T cell repertoires in cytomegalovirus infection. TCRdb re-called the reads through MiXCR, storing one row per CDR3 protein. The profile shows hundreds of thousands of distinct CDR3 sequences, 20% to 25% of them singletons. Input material: CD8+ T cells from PBMCs. The receptor source for this set is a human donor in good health (CMV status not recorded). Some clones in this sample may be carry-over from other donors' samples.

In this sample, this clonotype turned up many times. The chain recombines TRBV6-5 with TRBJ2-1; possibly TRBD2 for D (6 bases). The CDR3 has 14 residues. Germline loops: CDR1 MNHEY, CDR2 SVGAGI. Trimming removed 6 bases from V and 8 bases from J, with 17 bases in between. CDR3 nucleotides: TGTGCCAGCAGCTATACCCCTAGCGTAGATGAGCAGTTCTTC. Translated: CASSYTPSVDEQFF.

The rearrangement joins TRBV7-8 to TRBJ2-3, with D possibly matching TRBD2 (5 bases). V was trimmed by 0 bases and J by 2 bases, leaving 9 bases between them. The length of the CDR3 is 15 residues. Germline CDR1 is SGHVS and CDR2 is FQNEAQ. The chain's CDR3 is CASSLAPGNTDTQYF. The DNA for the CDR3 is TGTGCCAGCAGCTTAGCGCCGGGGAACACAGATACGCAGTATTTT.

The CDR3, as DNA: TGTGCCAGCAGGTACGAGGGACACAATCAGCCCCAGCATTTT. It is translated as CASRYEGHNQPQHF. This chain uses TRBV2 with TRBJ1-5; perhaps TRBD1 as D (6 bases). The CDR3 spans 14 residues. The germline gives CDR1 SNHLY, CDR2 FYNNEI. The V end lost 6 bases, the J end lost 3 bases, and 12 bases lay between the germline ends.

The chain recombines TRBV28 with TRBJ2-7, with TRBD1 identical over 8 bases. Germline CDR1 and CDR2: MDHEN and SYDVKM. Trimming took 8 bases from V and 2 from J; bases not matched to a gene: 11. The CDR3 sequence is 15 residues long. CDR3 loop: CASGPRTGIAYEQYV. The CDR3 DNA reads TGTGCCAGCGGTCCCAGGACAGGGATTGCCTACGAGCAGTACGTC.

This clonotype appeared many times. This rearrangement joins TRBV7-9 to TRBJ2-7; D not certain. The germline V gene has CDR1 SEHNR and CDR2 FQNEAQ (reference sequence). Trimming removed 2 bases from V and 6 bases from J, with 17 bases in between. The CDR3 length is 15 residues. In DNA, the CDR3 is TGTGCCAGCAGCTTACGGGTAGGGCCAAGAGGCGAGCAGTACTTC. Translated: CASSLRVGPRGEQYF.

The V gene is TRBV27, the J gene TRBJ2-1; the D gene is possibly TRBD1 (6 bases). V lost 0 bases, J lost 12 bases, and 15 bases lay in between. The CDR3 length is 14 residues. Per germline, CDR1 MNHEY and CDR2 SMNVEV (reference sequence). The CDR3 reads CASSLSGQYLVQFF. For the CDR3, the DNA is TGTGCCAGCAGTTTATCAGGACAGTACTTGGTGCAGTTCTTC.

This clonotype occurred many times. This chain joins TRBV7-6 and TRBJ2-2; D is perhaps TRBD1 (5 bases). V lost 3 bases to trimming and J lost 6 bases, with 8 bases between them. From germline, CDR1 is SGHVS and CDR2 FNYEAQ. The CDR3 runs 13 residues. The CDR3 is CASSFQGSGELFF. CDR3 nucleotides: TGTGCCAGCAGCTTTCAGGGATCCGGGGAGCTGTTTTTT.

This clonotype has a handful of counts. The rearrangement uses TRBV4-3 and TRBJ1-6; tentatively, D is TRBD1 (6 bases). The CDR3 covers 17 residues. Trimming stripped 0 bases from V and 4 bases from J, with 13 bases between. Germline CDR1 is LGHNA and CDR2 is YSLEER. Written as DNA, the CDR3 is TGCGCCAGCAGCCAAGATCAGGCAGGGGTTTATAATTCACCCCTCCACTTT. Its protein product is CASSQDQAGVYNSPLHF.

In its sample, this clonotype was seen a few times. V usage is TRBV28 and J usage is TRBJ1-5; 7 bases match TRBD1. The CDR3 is made up of 15 amino acids. V lost 5 bases to trimming and J lost 1 base; unmatched junction nucleotides: 5. Germline V gives CDR1 MDHEN, CDR2 SYDVKM. The CDR3 spells CASSGRGPSNQPQHF. The DNA of the CDR3 is TGTGCCAGCAGTGGAAGGGGGCCGAGCAATCAGCCCCAGCATTTT. The full variable domain, in which reference TRBV28 and TRBJ1-5 provide the parts outside the CDR3, is DVKVTQSSRYLVKRTGEKVFLECVQDMDHENMFWYRQDPGLGLRLIYFSYDVKMKEKGDIPEGYSVSREKKERFSLILESASTNQTSMYLCASSGRGPSNQPQHFGDGTRLSIL.

A remark on this clonotype: The junction does not match germline at one end; this may be a read error. The chain links TRBV7-6 to TRBJ1-1, with 9 bases identical to TRBD1. Germline V CDR1 and CDR2: SGHVS, FNYEAQ. The CDR3 totals 16 residues. The DNA of the CDR3 is TGTGTCAGCAGCCCGACAGGGGGGCCACCGAACACTGAAGCTTTCTTT. It translates to CVSSPTGGPPNTEAFF.

On this clonotype itself: The germline gene is not matched at one end of the junction; a read error may be the cause. The chain couples TRBV20-1 to TRBJ2-7, with TRBD2 matching 8 bases. This CDR3 region has 11 residues. From germline, CDR1 is DFQATT and CDR2 SNEGSKA (reference sequence). This CDR3 is CSAPTSGLVFF. The CDR3 DNA sequence: TGCAGTGCTCCTACTAGCGGTTTGGTGTTCTTC.

This clonotype turned up a few times. CDR3 residues: CASRPGSEGTQYF. Here the CDR3 DNA reads TGTGCCAGCAGGCCGGGGAGCGAGGGTACGCAGTATTTT. The V gene is TRBV12-3 or TRBV12-4, the J gene TRBJ2-3, with a weak D call TRBD2 (5 bases). The CDR3 spans 13 residues. V lost 6 bases and J 8 bases, leaving 15 bases between the germline ends.

The chain is built from TRBV7-9 and TRBJ2-2; D gene unclear. This CDR3 region has 15 residues. Germline V lookup: CDR1 SEHNR, CDR2 FQNEAQ (reference sequence). The V end was cut by 5 bases, the J end by 4 bases, with 14 bases between. The chain's CDR3 is CASSRRRPATGELFF. As DNA, the CDR3 is TGTGCCAGCAGCAGAAGAAGGCCAGCCACCGGGGAGCTGTTTTTT.

The chain uses TRBV7-4 and TRBJ2-1; D could derive from TRBD1 or TRBD2 (6 bases each). Trimming removed 5 bases at V and 7 bases at J, with 18 bases between. The CDR3 covers 15 residues. Germline CDR1 reads SGHVT; CDR2 reads SQSDAQ. The CDR3: CASSPEGGWGNEQFF. Written as DNA, the CDR3 is TGTGCCAGCAGCCCCGAGGGGGGCTGGGGAAATGAGCAGTTCTTC.

This clonotype was seen many times. The gene calls are TRBV7-6 and TRBJ2-7; 9 bases line up with TRBD1. The J segment lost 5 bases and the V segment lost 1 base, leaving 6 bases of the junction unmatched. The V gene's germline CDR1 is SGHVS and CDR2 FNYEAQ. The CDR3 consists of 15 residues. CDR3 in amino acids: CASSLGRTGVHEQYF. In DNA, the CDR3 is TGTGCCAGCAGCTTAGGGAGGACAGGGGTACACGAGCAGTACTTC.

The rearrangement links TRBV14 to TRBJ1-2, with no clear D. Looked up from germline, CDR1 is SGHDN and CDR2 is FVKESK. CDR3 length: 13 residues. Trimming cost V 3 bases and J 5 bases, with 10 bases left between them. The CDR3 DNA sequence: TGTGCCAGCAGCCATAGTTACAGATATGGCTACACCTTC. This sequence encodes CASSHSYRYGYTF.